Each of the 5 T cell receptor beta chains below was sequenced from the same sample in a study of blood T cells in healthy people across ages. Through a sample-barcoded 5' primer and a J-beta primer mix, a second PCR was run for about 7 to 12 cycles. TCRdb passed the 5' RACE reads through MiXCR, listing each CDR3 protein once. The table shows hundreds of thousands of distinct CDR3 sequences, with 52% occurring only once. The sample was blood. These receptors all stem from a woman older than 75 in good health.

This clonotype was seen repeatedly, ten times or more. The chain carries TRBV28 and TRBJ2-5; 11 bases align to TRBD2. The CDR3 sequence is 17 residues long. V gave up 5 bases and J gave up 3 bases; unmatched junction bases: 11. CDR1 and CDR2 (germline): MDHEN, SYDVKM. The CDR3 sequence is CASSLPSGLAAKETQYF. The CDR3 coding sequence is TGTGCCAGCAGTCTCCCGTCGGGACTAGCGGCCAAAGAGACCCAGTACTTC.

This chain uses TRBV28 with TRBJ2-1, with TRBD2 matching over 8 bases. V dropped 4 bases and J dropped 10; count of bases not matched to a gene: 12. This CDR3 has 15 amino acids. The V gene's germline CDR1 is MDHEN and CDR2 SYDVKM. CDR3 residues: CASSWGTRPREEQFF. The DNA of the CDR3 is TGTGCCAGCAGTTGGGGGACTAGACCTCGTGAGGAGCAGTTCTTC.

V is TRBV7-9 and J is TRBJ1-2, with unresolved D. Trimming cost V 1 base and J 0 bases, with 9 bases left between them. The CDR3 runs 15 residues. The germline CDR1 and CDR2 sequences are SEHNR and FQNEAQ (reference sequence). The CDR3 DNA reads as TGTGCCAGCAGCTTAGGTGTAGGGACTAACTATGGCTACACCTTC. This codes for CASSLGVGTNYGYTF.

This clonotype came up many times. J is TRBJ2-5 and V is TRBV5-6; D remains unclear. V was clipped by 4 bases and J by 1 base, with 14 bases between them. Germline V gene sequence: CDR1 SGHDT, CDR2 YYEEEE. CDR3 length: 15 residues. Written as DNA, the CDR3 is TGTGCCAGCAGCAACGCCACTGTTCGCCAAGAGACCCAGTACTTC. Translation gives CASSNATVRQETQYF.

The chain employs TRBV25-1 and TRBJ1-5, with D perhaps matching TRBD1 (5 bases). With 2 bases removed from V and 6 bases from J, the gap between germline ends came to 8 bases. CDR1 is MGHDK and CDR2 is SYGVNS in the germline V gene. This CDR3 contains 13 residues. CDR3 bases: TGTGCCAGCAGTGAAATAGGGGTTCAGCCCCAGCATTTT. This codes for CASSEIGVQPQHF.